These 15 T cell receptor beta chains share one sample of origin, sequenced in a study of long-term antiretroviral therapy in people with HIV. At the survey level, the v3.0 immunoSEQ assay was run. The table came from immunoSEQ multiplex PCR; TCRdb's copy has only in-frame clones and leaves some out. Among under 35,000 clones, around 94% were seen once, and the ten largest hold around 3.8%. Sequenced here: unsorted PBMCs, sampled around 5.3 years after starting antiretroviral therapy. The receptors here all came from a woman in her 50s with HIV.

The chain is built from TRBV11-2 and TRBJ2-1; 11 bases align to TRBD2. CDR3 size: 16 residues. Germline V lookup: CDR1 SGHAT, CDR2 FQNNGV. The trim removed 1 base at V and 7 bases at J, leaving 6 bases unmatched. CDR3 protein: CASSLVGTSGFNEQFF. The CDR3, as DNA: TGTGCCAGCAGCTTAGTAGGGACTAGCGGCTTTAATGAGCAGTTCTTC.

This chain uses TRBV5-4 with TRBJ2-7; the D gene is possibly TRBD2 (6 bases). The CDR3 length is 12 residues. The V end lost 4 bases, the J end lost 3 bases, and 8 bases lay between the germline ends. Germline CDR1 reads SGHNT; CDR2 reads YYREEE (reference sequence). The CDR3, as DNA: TGTGCCAGCAGCCTGGACTACTACGAGCAGTACTTC. Its protein is CASSLDYYEQYF.

The chain is built from TRBV5-6 and TRBJ2-3; 10 bases fit TRBD1. CDR1 and CDR2 (germline): SGHDT, YYEEEE. The CDR3 extends over 15 amino acids. V was pared by 2 bases and J by 2 bases, with 2 bases of the junction left unmatched. CDR3 coding DNA: TGTGCCAGCAGCTTCGGGACAGGGGCCACAGATACGCAGTATTTT. This gives the protein CASSFGTGATDTQYF.

The V and J genes are TRBV5-1 and TRBJ1-6; 8 bases agree with TRBD1. CDR3 size: 15 residues. The germline gives CDR1 SGHRS, CDR2 YFSETQ. J lost 10 bases, V lost 4 bases, and 10 bases had no gene match. DNA of the CDR3: TGCGCCAGCAGCGCCGGGGACTCAGGGGGCTCACCCCTCCACTTT. The encoded protein is CASSAGDSGGSPLHF.

The chain combines TRBV6-5 with TRBJ1-6; D is unclear. V lost 2 bases and J 13 bases, leaving 21 bases between the germline ends. The germline gives CDR1 MNHEY, CDR2 SVGAGI. The CDR3 covers 16 residues. The CDR3: CASSYTRTPRISPLHF. The CDR3 DNA sequence: TGTGCCAGCAGTTACACCCGGACCCCCAGGATTTCGCCCCTCCACTTT.

The rearrangement links TRBV6-6 to TRBJ1-1; 9 bases match TRBD1. Germline-derived CDR1 and CDR2 are MNHNY and SVGAGI (reference sequence). V shed 7 bases, J shed 5 bases, and the junction held 8 bases outside the gene matches. The CDR3 is made up of 14 amino acids. CDR3 DNA sequence: TGTGCCAGCACCACGACAGGGGGAGGGACTGAAGCTTTCTTT. Translation: CASTTTGGGTEAFF.

The CDR3 protein is CASGGPREVMNTEAFF. CDR3 DNA sequence: TGTGCCAGTGGGGGCCCCCGGGAAGTTATGAACACTGAAGCTTTCTTT. The V gene is TRBV19, the J gene TRBJ1-1, with TRBD1 as a possible D gene (6 bases). This CDR3 has 16 residues. V was clipped by 8 bases and J by 0 bases, with 19 bases between them. The germline gives CDR1 LNHDA, CDR2 SQIVND (reference sequence).

The J gene is TRBJ2-2, the V gene TRBV7-9; unclear D gene. Germline CDR1 and CDR2: SEHNR and FQNEAQ (reference sequence). This CDR3 is built from 14 residues. V shed 1 base and J shed 0 bases, with 3 bases lying between them. For the CDR3, the DNA is TGTGCCAGCAGCTTAGTTCCGAACACCGGGGAGCTGTTTTTT. Encoded protein: CASSLVPNTGELFF. Full variable domain (missing parts from reference TRBV7-9 and TRBJ2-2): DTGVSQNPRHKITKRGQNVTFRCDPISEHNRLYWYRQTLGQGPEFLTYFQNEAQLEKSRLLSDRFSAERPKGSFSTLEIQRTEQGDSAMYLCASSLVPNTGELFFGEGSRLTVL.

This chain uses TRBV5-1 with TRBJ1-2, with TRBD1 matching 8 bases. With V trimmed by 4 bases and J by 4 bases, 3 bases remained unmatched. Germline V CDR1 and CDR2: SGHRS, YFSETQ. The CDR3 extends over 13 amino acids. This CDR3 reads CASSQTGVYGYTF. CDR3 bases: TGCGCCAGCAGCCAGACAGGGGTCTATGGCTACACCTTC.

V gene TRBV6-5 combines with J gene TRBJ1-1; TRBD1 might be the D (5 bases). The germline V gene has CDR1 MNHEY and CDR2 SVGAGI. The CDR3 runs to 13 residues. V gave up 2 bases and J gave up 11 bases, with 15 bases separating them. DNA of the CDR3: TGTGCCAGCAGTTACGGGACGGCCGGGGTGGCTTTCTTT. Translating gives CASSYGTAGVAFF.

On this clone: The junction does not match germline at one end; this may be a read error. CDR3 loop: CASSLGLKVTGLVF. CDR3 DNA sequence: TGTGCCAGCAGCTTAGGCCTAAAGGTAACCGGGCTGGTCTTT. The chain is built from TRBV13 and TRBJ1-1; no firm D call. Germline lookup yields CDR1 PRHDT and CDR2 FYEKMQ (reference sequence). The CDR3 extends over 14 amino acids.

The gene calls are TRBV30 and TRBJ1-2; TRBD1 might be the D (5 bases). The germline CDR1 and CDR2 sequences are GTSNPN and SVGIG (reference sequence). V gave up 3 bases and J gave up 12 bases, with 17 bases separating them. This CDR3 has 12 residues. The CDR3 nucleotides are TGTGCCTGGAGGGCCGGGACCTCCAATGACACCTTC. It codes for CAWRAGTSNDTF.

The chain carries TRBV12-5 and TRBJ2-5; D remains unclear. CDR1 and CDR2 from the germline V gene are LGHNT and FRNRAP. This CDR3 comprises 12 residues. With 0 bases removed from V and 6 bases from J, the gap between germline ends came to 5 bases. The CDR3 loop reads CASGLVRKTQYF. CDR3 nucleotides: TGTGCTAGTGGTTTGGTCAGGAAGACCCAGTACTTC.

This chain joins TRBV19 and TRBJ1-1, with 10 bases lining up with TRBD1. The J segment lost 3 bases and the V segment lost 4 bases, leaving 5 bases of the junction unmatched. CDR3 length equals 15 residues. Germline V gene sequence: CDR1 LNHDA, CDR2 SQIVND (reference sequence). The CDR3 DNA reads TGTGCCAGTAGTACCCGACAGGGGGCGTACACTGAAGCTTTCTTT. Encoded protein: CASSTRQGAYTEAFF.

This chain uses TRBV10-2 with TRBJ2-1; unclear D gene. V was shortened by 0 bases and J by 0 bases, with 12 bases between the two germline ends. The CDR3 totals 17 residues. In germline, CDR1 is WSHSY, CDR2 SAAADI. The CDR3 DNA reads as TGCGCCAGCAGTGAGTCGGTTTGGCGGCACTCCTACAATGAGCAGTTCTTC. Translation gives CASSESVWRHSYNEQFF.